This TCR beta chain was documented in a study of blood T cell repertoires in COVID-19. Trimming left V 7 bases short and J 10 bases short, with 23 bases between. The CDR3 spans 16 residues. Germline CDR1 MNHEY, CDR2 SMNVEV (reference sequence). The data were produced by immunoSEQ multiplex PCR, yet TCRdb's version contains in-frame clones alone and is incomplete. Among 180,000 or so clones listed, more than 75% were seen once. Sample: PBMCs or T cells enriched from blood (not recorded which). The sequence was obtained from a woman in her 30s who had recovered from COVID-19. This chain links TRBV27 with TRBJ1-6, with D possibly being TRBD1 (5 bases). The CDR3 protein is CASTSIWAGLRSPLHF. DNA for the CDR3: TGTGCCAGCACCTCTATCTGGGCGGGGCTAAGGTCACCCCTCCACTTT.